The rows below give T cell receptor beta chains drawn from one sample of a study of cytomegalovirus exposure and HLA in healthy donors. TCRdb keeps only in-frame clones here, not all; method: immunoSEQ multiplex PCR. The sample has fewer than 100,000 clones; about 80% are singletons. Sample: PBMCs. The receptor source for this set is a middle-aged man in good health and CMV-seronegative. The CDR3 runs from the conserved cysteine through the conserved F or W. D genes are given only for firm matches. Not every row has a clone size; where given, it reads once, few, many or a size class.

CDR3: CASSSPGRGFDEQFF
DNA: TGTGCCAGCAGCTCCCCGGGGCGGGGGTTCGATGAGCAGTTCTTC
J: TRBJ2-1
size: .
D: TRBD2
V: TRBV7-9

CDR3: CASSPRTLRSYNSPLHF
DNA: TGTGCCAGCAGTCCGCGGACTCTTCGCTCCTATAATTCACCCCTCCACTTT
J: TRBJ1-6
size: .
D: .
V: TRBV28

CDR3: CASSLEGTRWLSNQPQHF
DNA: TGTGCCAGCAGCTTAGAGGGGACACGGTGGTTGAGCAATCAGCCCCAGCATTTT
J: TRBJ1-5
size: .
D: .
V: TRBV7-8

CDR3: CASSLRTGVFF
DNA: TGTGCCAGCAGCTTAAGGACAGGGGTGTTCTTC
J: TRBJ2-1
size: .
D: TRBD1
V: TRBV7-9

CDR3: CASSFRGLGGRARQETQYF
DNA: TGTGCCAGCAGCTTTAGGGGCTTGGGCGGGAGGGCGCGCCAAGAGACCCAGTACTTC
J: TRBJ2-5
size: .
D: TRBD2
V: TRBV7-2

CDR3: CSVEVNGGAQFF
DNA: TGCAGCGTTGAGGTGAACGGGGGGGCTCAGTTCTTC
J: TRBJ2-1
size: .
D: TRBD2
V: TRBV29-1

CDR3: CASSNRASGNTIYF
DNA: TGTGCCAGCAGTAACAGGGCCTCAGGAAACACCATATATTTT
J: TRBJ1-3
size: .
D: .
V: TRBV6-1

CDR3: CASSLSGQWSVEFF
DNA: TGTGCCAGCAGCTTATCGGGACAATGGAGTGTTGAGTTCTTC
J: TRBJ2-1
size: .
D: .
V: TRBV7-2

CDR3: CASSESISGSYNTGELFF
DNA: TGCGCCAGCAGTGAGTCGATTAGCGGGAGCTATAACACCGGGGAGCTGTTTTTT
J: TRBJ2-2
size: .
D: TRBD2
V: TRBV10-1

CDR3: CAAESDRGNTEAFF
DNA: TGTGCCGCCGAATCAGACAGGGGGAACACTGAAGCTTTCTTT
J: TRBJ1-1
size: .
D: TRBD1
V: TRBV25-1

CDR3: CASSIAKGAGQPQHF
DNA: TGTGCCAGTAGTATAGCGAAGGGGGCAGGACAGCCCCAGCATTTT
J: TRBJ1-5
size: .
D: TRBD1
V: TRBV19

CDR3: CSSTPRTGTEAFF
DNA: TGTTCCAGCACCCCCCGGACGGGGACTGAAGCTTTCTTT
J: TRBJ1-1
size: .
D: .
V: TRBV7-9

CDR3: CATALAGGMDEQFF
DNA: TGTGCCACAGCGCTGGCGGGAGGGATGGATGAGCAGTTCTTC
J: TRBJ2-1
size: .
D: TRBD2
V: TRBV10-3

CDR3: CASSAWGRHEQFF
DNA: TGTGCCAGCAGCGCCTGGGGGCGGCATGAGCAGTTCTTC
J: TRBJ2-1
size: .
D: .
V: TRBV9

CDR3: CASSGTRLSAEAFF
DNA: TGTGCCAGCAGCGGAACGAGGCTGAGTGCCGAAGCTTTCTTT
J: TRBJ1-1
size: .
D: .
V: TRBV6-1

CDR3: CASSLSGTRGTDTQYF
DNA: TGTGCCAGCAGTTTGTCCGGGACTAGGGGAACAGATACGCAGTATTTT
J: TRBJ2-3
size: .
D: TRBD2
V: TRBV27

CDR3: CSAPRPGGDYNEQFF
DNA: TGCAGCGCCCCACGACCGGGGGGCGACTACAATGAGCAGTTCTTC
J: TRBJ2-1
size: .
D: .
V: TRBV29-1

CDR3: CASSSRRQANYNSPLHF
DNA: TGTGCCAGTAGTTCTCGACGACAGGCAAACTATAATTCACCCCTCCACTTT
J: TRBJ1-6
size: once
D: .
V: TRBV19

CDR3: CASSLAAGLETQYF
DNA: TGCGCCAGCAGCTTGGCGGCAGGTTTGGAGACCCAGTACTTC
J: TRBJ2-5
size: .
D: .
V: TRBV5-1

CDR3: CASSLGRYEQYF
DNA: TGCGCCAGCAGCTTGGGCAGGTACGAGCAGTACTTC
J: TRBJ2-7
size: once
D: .
V: TRBV5-1

CDR3: CASSLKTDYNEKLFF
DNA: TGTGCCAGCAGTTTAAAGACCGACTATAATGAAAAACTGTTTTTT
J: TRBJ1-4
size: .
D: .
V: TRBV28

CDR3: CASSLAGTGIRTGYTF
DNA: TGTGCCAGCAGCTTAGCGGGTACGGGGATCAGAACTGGCTACACCTTC
J: TRBJ1-2
size: .
D: .
V: TRBV7-2

CDR3: CASSLGYREQYF
DNA: TGTGCCAGCAGCTTAGGGTATCGCGAGCAGTACTTC
J: TRBJ2-7
size: .
D: .
V: TRBV7-2

CDR3: CASSVVGTGFTYGYTF
DNA: TGTGCCAGCAGCGTAGTAGGGACAGGGTTTACCTATGGCTACACCTTC
J: TRBJ1-2
size: .
D: TRBD1
V: TRBV9

CDR3: CASRPQRGSRNEQFF
DNA: TGTGCCAGCAGACCCCAGCGGGGTTCTCGCAATGAGCAGTTCTTC
J: TRBJ2-1
size: .
D: TRBD2
V: TRBV11-2

CDR3: CASSYGLGLASYEQYF
DNA: TGTGCCAGCAGTTATGGTCTGGGACTAGCGAGCTACGAGCAGTACTTC
J: TRBJ2-7
size: .
D: TRBD2
V: TRBV6-6

CDR3: CAISDPTGIGPQHF
DNA: TGTGCCATCAGTGACCCGACAGGGATCGGGCCCCAGCATTTT
J: TRBJ1-5
size: .
D: TRBD1
V: TRBV10-3

CDR3: CASRQGGGYTF
DNA: TGTGCCAGCAGGCAAGGGGGCGGCTACACCTTC
J: TRBJ1-2
size: .
D: TRBD1
V: TRBV28

CDR3: CASPPLSTNSYEQYF
DNA: TGTGCCAGCCCCCCCCTTAGCACAAACTCCTACGAGCAGTACTTC
J: TRBJ2-7
size: .
D: .
V: TRBV28

CDR3: CASSAPGQGIDEQYF
DNA: TGTGCCAGCAGCGCTCCGGGACAGGGTATCGACGAGCAGTACTTC
J: TRBJ2-7
size: .
D: .
V: TRBV21-1

CDR3: CAISERAGNEAFF
DNA: TGTGCCATCAGTGAAAGGGCGGGGAATGAAGCTTTCTTT
J: TRBJ1-1
size: .
D: .
V: TRBV10-3

CDR3: CASSFQSFSYNEQFF
DNA: TGTGCCAGCAGTTTTCAGTCGTTCTCCTACAATGAGCAGTTCTTC
J: TRBJ2-1
size: .
D: .
V: TRBV5-8

CDR3: CASSPTGPGGYTF
DNA: TGTGCCAGCTCACCAACTGGGCCAGGTGGCTACACCTTC
J: TRBJ1-2
size: .
D: .
V: TRBV18

CDR3: CASTGNPGVTEAFF
DNA: TGTGCCAGTACCGGGAACCCAGGGGTTACTGAAGCTTTCTTT
J: TRBJ1-1
size: .
D: .
V: TRBV2

CDR3: CASSEVRAGANVLTF
DNA: TGTGCCAGCAGTGAAGTCAGGGCTGGGGCCAACGTCCTGACTTTC
J: TRBJ2-6
size: few
D: .
V: TRBV2

CDR3: CASSFTGSSYNEQFF
DNA: TGTGCCAGCAGCTTTACCGGGAGCTCCTACAATGAGCAGTTCTTC
J: TRBJ2-1
size: .
D: .
V: TRBV5-6

CDR3: CASSQDRTSVNTDTQYF
DNA: TGTGCCAGCAGCCAAGACCGGACTAGCGTTAACACAGATACGCAGTATTTT
J: TRBJ2-3
size: few
D: TRBD2
V: TRBV14

CDR3: CASSLLVGGTYGYTF
DNA: TGTGCCAGCAGTTTATTAGTCGGGGGGACCTATGGCTACACCTTC
J: TRBJ1-2
size: few
D: .
V: TRBV28

CDR3: CASSPLGANQPQHF
DNA: TGTGCCAGCTCACCGCTGGGGGCTAATCAGCCCCAGCATTTT
J: TRBJ1-5
size: .
D: .
V: TRBV18

CDR3: CASSRDLQGEKLFF
DNA: TGTGCCAGCAGCCGGGACTTGCAAGGTGAAAAACTGTTTTTT
J: TRBJ1-4
size: .
D: .
V: TRBV28

CDR3: CATSREGLARAFF
DNA: TGTGCCACCAGCAGAGAGGGTTTGGCTAGGGCTTTCTTT
J: TRBJ1-1
size: .
D: .
V: TRBV15

CDR3: CASSVAGFGNTEAFF
DNA: TGTGCCAGCAGCGTAGCGGGTTTTGGAAACACTGAAGCTTTCTTT
J: TRBJ1-1
size: .
D: .
V: TRBV9

CDR3: CASSLTGTVNTEAFF
DNA: TGTGCCAGCAGCTTAACGGGGACAGTCAACACTGAAGCTTTCTTT
J: TRBJ1-1
size: few
D: TRBD1
V: TRBV7-3

CDR3: CASRWAGTGFYEQYF
DNA: TGTGCCAGCAGATGGGCCGGGACAGGGTTCTACGAGCAGTACTTC
J: TRBJ2-7
size: .
D: TRBD1
V: TRBV11-2

CDR3: CASSQDSVRGWLETQYF
DNA: TGCGCCAGCAGCCAAGATTCCGTCAGGGGTTGGCTGGAGACCCAGTACTTC
J: TRBJ2-5
size: few
D: .
V: TRBV4-3

CDR3: CSVPTGGAETQYF
DNA: TGCAGCGTCCCGACAGGGGGGGCAGAGACCCAGTACTTC
J: TRBJ2-5
size: .
D: TRBD1
V: TRBV29-1

CDR3: CASQGSIYEQYF
DNA: TGTGCCAGTCAGGGAAGCATTTACGAGCAGTACTTC
J: TRBJ2-7
size: .
D: .
V: TRBV28

CDR3: CASSLRASGYNEQFF
DNA: TGTGCCAGCAGTTTAAGGGCTAGCGGCTACAATGAGCAGTTCTTC
J: TRBJ2-1
size: few
D: TRBD2
V: TRBV27